The 3 T cell receptor beta chains listed next were all sequenced from one sample in a study of beta chain features in type 1 diabetes. General study findings and limits: Among patients with Type 1 diabetes, TCRB CDR3s were moderately but significantly shorter in every one of the four CD4+ subsets.

Their antigen targets remain unknown. cDNA synthesis used the whole RNA isolate, giving expressed TCRB sequences. Assay: immunoSEQ multiplex PCR; the TCRdb copy retains only in-frame clones and omits some. The profile covers under 300,000 clones, with 15% to 20% appearing a single time and 0.08% to 0.095% taken by the ten largest. The sequencing sample was made of naive CD4+ T cells from blood. These receptors came from a man aged 25 to 40 with type 1 diabetes.

This clone was recorded a few times. The chain uses TRBV5-1 and TRBJ2-5, with D unresolved. Germline loops: CDR1 SGHRS, CDR2 YFSETQ. The CDR3 covers 15 residues. V was trimmed by 0 bases and J by 1 base, leaving 10 bases between them. In nucleotides, the CDR3 is TGCGCCAGCAGCTTGGATCCAGGTACCCAAGAGACCCAGTACTTC. Residues: CASSLDPGTQETQYF.

The V gene is TRBV7-9, the J gene TRBJ2-1; 7 bases line up with TRBD2. The length of the CDR3 is 15 residues. Germline CDR1 and CDR2: SEHNR and FQNEAQ (reference sequence). The junction had 12 bases not matched to a gene; V was cut back by 5 bases and J by 8 bases. The CDR3 here is CASSEGTTVRDEQFF. The CDR3 DNA is TGTGCCAGCAGCGAGGGGACTACGGTAAGAGATGAGCAGTTCTTC. The full variable domain, its missing parts supplied by reference TRBV7-9 and TRBJ2-1, is DTGVSQNPRHKITKRGQNVTFRCDPISEHNRLYWYRQTLGQGPEFLTYFQNEAQLEKSRLLSDRFSAERPKGSFSTLEIQRTEQGDSAMYLCASSEGTTVRDEQFFGPGTRLTVL.

This clone was seen more than once but under ten times. The CDR3 loop reads CSAGTGHEQYF. The CDR3 DNA follows: TGCAGTGCTGGTACAGGGCACGAGCAGTACTTC. The chain employs TRBV20-1 and TRBJ2-7, with D perhaps matching TRBD1 (6 bases). The CDR3 consists of 11 residues. CDR1 and CDR2 from the germline V gene are DFQATT and SNEGSKA (reference sequence). Between the trimmed V and J ends, which lost 5 bases and 5 bases, there was a span of 10 bases.